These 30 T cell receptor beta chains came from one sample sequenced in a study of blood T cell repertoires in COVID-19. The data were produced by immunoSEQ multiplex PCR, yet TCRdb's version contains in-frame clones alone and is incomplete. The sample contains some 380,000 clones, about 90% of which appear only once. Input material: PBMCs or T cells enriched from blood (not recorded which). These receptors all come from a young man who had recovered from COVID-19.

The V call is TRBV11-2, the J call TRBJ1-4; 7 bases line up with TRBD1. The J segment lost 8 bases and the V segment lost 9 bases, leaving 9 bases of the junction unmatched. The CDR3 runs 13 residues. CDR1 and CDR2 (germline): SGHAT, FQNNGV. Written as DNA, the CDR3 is TGTGCCAGTTCCGGGACAGTCAGCGAAAAACTGTTTTTT. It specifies CASSGTVSEKLFF.

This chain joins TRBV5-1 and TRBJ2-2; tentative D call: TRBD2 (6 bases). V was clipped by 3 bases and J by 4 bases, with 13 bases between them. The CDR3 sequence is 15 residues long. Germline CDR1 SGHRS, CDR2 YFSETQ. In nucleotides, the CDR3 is TGCGCCAGCAGCTGGGGACTGCTAAGCACCGGGGAGCTGTTTTTT. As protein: CASSWGLLSTGELFF.

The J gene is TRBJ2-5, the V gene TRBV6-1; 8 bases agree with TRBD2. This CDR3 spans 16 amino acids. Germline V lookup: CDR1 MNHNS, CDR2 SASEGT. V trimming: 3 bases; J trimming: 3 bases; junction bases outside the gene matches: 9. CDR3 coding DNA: TGTGCCAGCAGTGAGGACGAGCGGGGGATGAAAGAGACCCAGTACTTC. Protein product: CASSEDERGMKETQYF.

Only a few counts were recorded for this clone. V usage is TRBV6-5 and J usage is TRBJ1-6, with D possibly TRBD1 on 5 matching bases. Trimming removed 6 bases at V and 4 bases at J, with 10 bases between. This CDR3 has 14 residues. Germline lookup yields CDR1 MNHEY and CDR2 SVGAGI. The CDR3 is CASSPGQYNSPLHF. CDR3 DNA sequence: TGTGCCAGCAGCCCCGGACAATATAATTCACCCCTCCACTTT.

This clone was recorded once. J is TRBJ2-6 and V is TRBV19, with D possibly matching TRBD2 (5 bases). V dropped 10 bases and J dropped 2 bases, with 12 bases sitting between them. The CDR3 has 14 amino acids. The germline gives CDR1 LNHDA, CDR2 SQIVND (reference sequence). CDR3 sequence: CATSWGAGANVLTF. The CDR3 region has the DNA TGTGCCACCTCTTGGGGAGCTGGGGCCAACGTCCTGACTTTC.

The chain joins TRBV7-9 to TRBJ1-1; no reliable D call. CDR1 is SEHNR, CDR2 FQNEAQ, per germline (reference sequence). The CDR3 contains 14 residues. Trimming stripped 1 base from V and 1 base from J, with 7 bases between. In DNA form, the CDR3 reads TGTGCCAGCAGCTTAGTGGGCCAGAACACTGAAGCTTTCTTT. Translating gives CASSLVGQNTEAFF.

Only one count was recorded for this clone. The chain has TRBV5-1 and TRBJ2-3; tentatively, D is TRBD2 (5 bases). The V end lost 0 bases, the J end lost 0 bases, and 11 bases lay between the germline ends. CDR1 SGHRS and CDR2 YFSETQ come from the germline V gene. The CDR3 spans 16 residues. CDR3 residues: CASSLGPGGSTDTQYF. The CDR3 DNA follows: TGCGCCAGCAGCTTGGGGCCCGGCGGGAGCACAGATACGCAGTATTTT.

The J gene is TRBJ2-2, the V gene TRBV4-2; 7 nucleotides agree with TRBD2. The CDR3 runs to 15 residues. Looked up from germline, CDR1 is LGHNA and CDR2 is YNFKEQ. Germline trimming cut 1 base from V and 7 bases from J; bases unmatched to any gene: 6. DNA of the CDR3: TGTGCCAGCAGCCAAGCCGTGGGGGGGATCGGGGAGCTGTTTTTT. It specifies CASSQAVGGIGELFF.

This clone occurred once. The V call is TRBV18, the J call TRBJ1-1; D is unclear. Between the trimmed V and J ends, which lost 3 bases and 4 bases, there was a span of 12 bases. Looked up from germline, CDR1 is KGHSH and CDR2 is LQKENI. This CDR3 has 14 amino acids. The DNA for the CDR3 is TGTGCCAGCTCACCGCCCAACCCCGGCACTGAAGCTTTCTTT. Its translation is CASSPPNPGTEAFF.

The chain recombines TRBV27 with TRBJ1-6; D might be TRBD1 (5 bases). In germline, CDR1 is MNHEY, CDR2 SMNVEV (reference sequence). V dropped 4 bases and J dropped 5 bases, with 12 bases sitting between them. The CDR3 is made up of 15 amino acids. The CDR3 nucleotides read TGTGCCAGCAGTTGGGGCGGATCAAATAATTCACCCCTCCACTTT. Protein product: CASSWGGSNNSPLHF.

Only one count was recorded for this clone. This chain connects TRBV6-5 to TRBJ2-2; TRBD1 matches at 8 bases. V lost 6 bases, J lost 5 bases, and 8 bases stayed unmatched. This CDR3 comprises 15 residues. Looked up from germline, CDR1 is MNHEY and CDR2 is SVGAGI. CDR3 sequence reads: CASSRQGTGTGELFF. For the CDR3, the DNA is TGTGCCAGCAGCAGACAGGGGACGGGGACCGGGGAGCTGTTTTTT.

The CDR3: CASSPTLGTGSYGYTF. The DNA for the CDR3 is TGTGCCAGCAGTCCCACTCTCGGGACAGGATCGTATGGCTACACCTTC. The chain joins TRBV6-6 to TRBJ1-2; 8 positions agree with TRBD1. The CDR3 contains 16 residues. V shed 5 bases and J 5 bases; nucleotides not matched to a gene: 13. Germline-derived CDR1 and CDR2 are MNHNY and SVGAGI (reference sequence).

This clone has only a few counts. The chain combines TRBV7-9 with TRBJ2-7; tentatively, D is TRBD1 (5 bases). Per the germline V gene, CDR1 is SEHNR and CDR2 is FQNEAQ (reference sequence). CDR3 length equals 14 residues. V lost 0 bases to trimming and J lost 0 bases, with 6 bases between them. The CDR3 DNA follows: TGTGCCAGCAGCTTAGCCGGACACTCCTACGAGCAGTACTTC. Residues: CASSLAGHSYEQYF.

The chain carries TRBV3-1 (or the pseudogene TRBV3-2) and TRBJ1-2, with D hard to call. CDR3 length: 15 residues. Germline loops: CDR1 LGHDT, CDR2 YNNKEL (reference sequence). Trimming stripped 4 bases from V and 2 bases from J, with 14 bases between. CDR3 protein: CASSPTWYTNYGYTF. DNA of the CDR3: TGTGCCAGCAGCCCAACCTGGTACACAAACTATGGCTACACCTTC.

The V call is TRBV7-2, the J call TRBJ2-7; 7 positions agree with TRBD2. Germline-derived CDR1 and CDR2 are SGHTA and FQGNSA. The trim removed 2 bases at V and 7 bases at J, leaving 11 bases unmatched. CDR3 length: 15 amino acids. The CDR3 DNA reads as TGTGCCAGCAGCTTACATGGGTACGGGGGAGGGGAGCAGTACTTC. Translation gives CASSLHGYGGGEQYF.

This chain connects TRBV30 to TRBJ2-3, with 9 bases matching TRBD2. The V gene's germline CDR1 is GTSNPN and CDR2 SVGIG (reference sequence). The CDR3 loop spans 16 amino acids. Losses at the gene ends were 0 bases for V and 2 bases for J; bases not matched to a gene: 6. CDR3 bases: TGTGCCTGGAGTGTATTTAGCGGGGGCTCCACAGATACGCAGTATTTT. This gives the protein CAWSVFSGGSTDTQYF.

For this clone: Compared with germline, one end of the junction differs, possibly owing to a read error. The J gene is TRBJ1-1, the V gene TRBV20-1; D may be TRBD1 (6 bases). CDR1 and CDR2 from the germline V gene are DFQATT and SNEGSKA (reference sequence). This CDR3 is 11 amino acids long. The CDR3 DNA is TGCAGTGCCAGAGCCCAGGGGATGGCTTTCTTT. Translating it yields CSARAQGMAFF.

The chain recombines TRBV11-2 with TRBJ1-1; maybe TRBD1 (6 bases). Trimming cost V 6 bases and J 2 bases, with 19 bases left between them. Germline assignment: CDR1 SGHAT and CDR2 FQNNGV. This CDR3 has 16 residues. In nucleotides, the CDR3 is TGTGCCAGCAGACATTTCACCGGGACACTTAACACTGAAGCTTTCTTT. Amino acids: CASRHFTGTLNTEAFF.

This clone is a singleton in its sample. CDR3 amino acids: CASSVIGGNTEAFF. CDR3 sequence (DNA): TGTGCCAGCAGTGTTATCGGGGGGAACACTGAAGCTTTCTTT. The genes are TRBV27 and TRBJ1-1, with TRBD1 as a possible D gene (5 bases). The CDR3 has 14 residues. Deletions cut 5 bases from V and 1 base from J, with 11 bases between. Germline loops: CDR1 MNHEY, CDR2 SMNVEV (reference sequence).

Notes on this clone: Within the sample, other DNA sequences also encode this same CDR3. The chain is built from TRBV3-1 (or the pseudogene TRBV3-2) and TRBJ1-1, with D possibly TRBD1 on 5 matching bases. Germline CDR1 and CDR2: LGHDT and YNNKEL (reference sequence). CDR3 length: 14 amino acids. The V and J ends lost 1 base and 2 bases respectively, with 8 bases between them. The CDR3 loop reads CASSQVGVNTEAFF. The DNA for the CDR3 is TGTGCCAGCAGCCAAGTAGGGGTTAACACTGAAGCTTTCTTT.

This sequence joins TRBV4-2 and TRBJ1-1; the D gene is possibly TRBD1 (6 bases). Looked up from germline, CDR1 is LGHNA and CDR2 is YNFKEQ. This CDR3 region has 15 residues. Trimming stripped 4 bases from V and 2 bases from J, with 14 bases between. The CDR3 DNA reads TGTGCCAGCAGCCCGGTAGAAGGGGGAAACACTGAAGCTTTCTTT. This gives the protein CASSPVEGGNTEAFF.

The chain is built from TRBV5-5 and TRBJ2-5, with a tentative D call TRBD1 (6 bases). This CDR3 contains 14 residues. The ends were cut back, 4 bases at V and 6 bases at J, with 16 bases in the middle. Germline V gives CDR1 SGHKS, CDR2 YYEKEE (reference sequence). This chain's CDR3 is CASSQKDWGQTQYF. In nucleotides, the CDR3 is TGTGCCAGCAGCCAGAAGGACTGGGGGCAGACCCAGTACTTC.

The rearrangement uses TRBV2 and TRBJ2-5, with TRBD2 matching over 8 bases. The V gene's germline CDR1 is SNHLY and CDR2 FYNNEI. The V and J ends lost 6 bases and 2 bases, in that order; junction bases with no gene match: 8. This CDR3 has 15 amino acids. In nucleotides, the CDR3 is TGTGCCAGCAGCGCCTTGGGACTAGTACAAGAGACCCAGTACTTC. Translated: CASSALGLVQETQYF.

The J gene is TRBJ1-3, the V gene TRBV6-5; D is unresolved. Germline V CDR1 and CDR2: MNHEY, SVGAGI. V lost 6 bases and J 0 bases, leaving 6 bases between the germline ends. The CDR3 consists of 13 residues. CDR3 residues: CASSQISGNTIYF. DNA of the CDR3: TGTGCCAGCAGCCAAATCTCTGGAAACACCATATATTTT.

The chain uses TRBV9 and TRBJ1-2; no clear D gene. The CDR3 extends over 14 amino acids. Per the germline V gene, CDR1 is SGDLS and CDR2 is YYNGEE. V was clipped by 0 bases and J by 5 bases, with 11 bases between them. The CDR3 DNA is TGTGCCAGCAGCGTAGAATTAGCGGAGTATGGCTACACCTTC. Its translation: CASSVELAEYGYTF.

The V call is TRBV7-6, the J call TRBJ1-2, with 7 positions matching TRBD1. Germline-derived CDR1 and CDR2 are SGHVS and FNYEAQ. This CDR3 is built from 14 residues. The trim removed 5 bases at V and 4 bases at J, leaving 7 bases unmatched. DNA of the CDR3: TGTGCCAGCAGCGACCGACAGGGCCTCTATGGCTACACCTTC. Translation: CASSDRQGLYGYTF. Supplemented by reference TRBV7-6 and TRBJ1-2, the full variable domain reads GAGVSQSPRYKVTKRGQDVALRCDPISGHVSLYWYRQALGQGPEFLTYFNYEAQQDKSGLPNDRFSAERPEGSISTLTIQRTEQRDSAMYRCASSDRQGLYGYTFGSGTRLTVV.

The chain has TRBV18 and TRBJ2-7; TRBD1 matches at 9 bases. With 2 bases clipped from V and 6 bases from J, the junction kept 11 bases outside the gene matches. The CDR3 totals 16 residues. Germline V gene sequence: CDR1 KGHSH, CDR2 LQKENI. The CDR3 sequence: CASSPDAGQGHPEQYF. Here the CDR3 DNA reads TGTGCCAGCTCACCAGACGCGGGACAGGGACATCCCGAGCAGTACTTC.

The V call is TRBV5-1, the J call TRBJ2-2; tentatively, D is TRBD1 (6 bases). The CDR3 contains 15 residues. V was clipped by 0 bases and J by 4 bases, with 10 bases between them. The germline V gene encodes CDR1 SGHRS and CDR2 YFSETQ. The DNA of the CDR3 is TGCGCCAGCAGCTTGGACGGCAGGGGCACCGGGGAGCTGTTTTTT. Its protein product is CASSLDGRGTGELFF.

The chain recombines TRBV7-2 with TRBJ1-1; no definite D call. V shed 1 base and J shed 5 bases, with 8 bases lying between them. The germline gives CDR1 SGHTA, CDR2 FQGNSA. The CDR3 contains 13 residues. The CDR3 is CASSLGQMTEAFF. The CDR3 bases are TGTGCCAGCAGCTTAGGCCAGATGACTGAAGCTTTCTTT.

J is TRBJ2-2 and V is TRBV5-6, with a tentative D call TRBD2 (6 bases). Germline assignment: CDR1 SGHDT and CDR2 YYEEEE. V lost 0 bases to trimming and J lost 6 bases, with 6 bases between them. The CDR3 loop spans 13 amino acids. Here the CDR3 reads CASSLGDSGELFF. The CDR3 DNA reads TGTGCCAGCAGCTTGGGGGACTCCGGGGAGCTGTTTTTT.